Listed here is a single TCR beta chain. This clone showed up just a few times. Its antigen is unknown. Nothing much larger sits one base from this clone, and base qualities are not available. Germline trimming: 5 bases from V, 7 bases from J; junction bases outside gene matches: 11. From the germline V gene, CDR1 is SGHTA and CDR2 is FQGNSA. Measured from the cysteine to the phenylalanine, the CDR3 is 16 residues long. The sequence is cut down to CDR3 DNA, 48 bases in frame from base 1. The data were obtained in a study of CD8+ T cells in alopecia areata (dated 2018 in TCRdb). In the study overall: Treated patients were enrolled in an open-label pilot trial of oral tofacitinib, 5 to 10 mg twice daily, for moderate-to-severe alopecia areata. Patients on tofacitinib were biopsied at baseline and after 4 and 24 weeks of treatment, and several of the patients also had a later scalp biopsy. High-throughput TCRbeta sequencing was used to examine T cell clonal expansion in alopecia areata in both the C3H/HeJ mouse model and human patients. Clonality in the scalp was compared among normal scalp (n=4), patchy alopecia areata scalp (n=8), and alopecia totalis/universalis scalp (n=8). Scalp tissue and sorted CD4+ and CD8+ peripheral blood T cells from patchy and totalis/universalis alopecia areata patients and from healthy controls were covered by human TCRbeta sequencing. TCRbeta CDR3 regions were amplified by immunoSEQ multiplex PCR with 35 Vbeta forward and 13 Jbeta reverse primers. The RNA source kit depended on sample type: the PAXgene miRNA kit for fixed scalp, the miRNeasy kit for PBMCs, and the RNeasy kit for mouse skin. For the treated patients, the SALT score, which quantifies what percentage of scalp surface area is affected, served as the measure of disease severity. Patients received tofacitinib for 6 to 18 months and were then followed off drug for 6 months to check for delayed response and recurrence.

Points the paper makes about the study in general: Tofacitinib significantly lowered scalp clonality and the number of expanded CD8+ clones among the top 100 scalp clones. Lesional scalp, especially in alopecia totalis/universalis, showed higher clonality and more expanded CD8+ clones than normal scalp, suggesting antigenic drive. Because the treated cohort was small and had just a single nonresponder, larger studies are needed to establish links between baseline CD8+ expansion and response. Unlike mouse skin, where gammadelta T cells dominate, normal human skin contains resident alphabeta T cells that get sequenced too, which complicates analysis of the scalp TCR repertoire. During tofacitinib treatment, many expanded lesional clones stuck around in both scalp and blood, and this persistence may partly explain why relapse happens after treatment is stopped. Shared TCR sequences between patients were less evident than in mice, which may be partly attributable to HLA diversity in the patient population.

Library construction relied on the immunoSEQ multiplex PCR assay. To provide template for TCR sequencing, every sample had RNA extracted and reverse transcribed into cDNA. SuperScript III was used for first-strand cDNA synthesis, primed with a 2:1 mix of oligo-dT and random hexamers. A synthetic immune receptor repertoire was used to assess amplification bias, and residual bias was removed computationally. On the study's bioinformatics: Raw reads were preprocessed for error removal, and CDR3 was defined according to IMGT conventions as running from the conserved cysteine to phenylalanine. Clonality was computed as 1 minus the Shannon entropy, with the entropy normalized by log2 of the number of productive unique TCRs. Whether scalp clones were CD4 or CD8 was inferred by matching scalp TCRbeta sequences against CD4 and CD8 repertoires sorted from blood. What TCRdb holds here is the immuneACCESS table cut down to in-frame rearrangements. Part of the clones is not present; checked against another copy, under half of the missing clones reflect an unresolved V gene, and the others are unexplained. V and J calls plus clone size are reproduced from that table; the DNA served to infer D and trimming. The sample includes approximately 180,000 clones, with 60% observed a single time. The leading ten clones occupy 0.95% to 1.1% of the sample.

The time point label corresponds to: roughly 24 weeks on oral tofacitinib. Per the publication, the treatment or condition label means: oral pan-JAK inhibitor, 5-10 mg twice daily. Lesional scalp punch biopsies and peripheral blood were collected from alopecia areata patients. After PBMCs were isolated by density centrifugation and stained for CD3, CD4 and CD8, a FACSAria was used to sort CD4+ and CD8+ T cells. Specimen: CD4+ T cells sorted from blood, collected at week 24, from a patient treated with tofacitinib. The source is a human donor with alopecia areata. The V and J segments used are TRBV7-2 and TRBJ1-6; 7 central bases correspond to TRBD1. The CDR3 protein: CASSLGGQGWNSPLHF. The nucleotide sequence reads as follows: TGTGCCAGCAGCCTAGGGGGCCAGGGATGGAATTCACCCCTCCACTTT.